This TCR beta chain was captured by sequencing in a study of cytomegalovirus exposure and HLA in healthy donors (dated by TCRdb to 2016 to 2017). Study-level background: In an earlier analysis of 550 to 750 of the donors, around 300 Gb of sequence data and 120 million or so unique TCR beta sequences from about 179 million T cells were reported. An early release that covered 640 HLA-typed donors contained approximately 300 gigabases of sequencing data and about 84 million unique TCR sequences. Of the approximately 400 genotyped donors, 81% were placed in the genetic ancestry cluster associated with self-reported Caucasian donors. The study aimed to test whether cataloging public T cell receptors could reveal signatures of past pathogen exposure. The study used immunosequencing to profile the T cell repertoires of under 700 subjects and linked those repertoires to cytomegalovirus serostatus. Besides the first cohort of more than 650 subjects, a separate validation cohort made up of over 95 different subjects was used. To predict cytomegalovirus infection status, the study combined high-throughput TCR immunosequencing, statistical association of individual TCRs with disease status, and machine learning. A later analysis re-analyzed previously published TCR beta repertoires from roughly 600 donors and added high-resolution HLA genotyping to study TCR occurrence patterns. In the later analysis, no new phenotypic data were used to find candidate immune exposures; instead, reliance was placed on TCR beta sequences and their occurrence across donors. An earlier analysis of approximately 500 of the donors applied high-throughput TCR beta sequencing to assess whether each TCR beta V gene segment acted as functional or pseudogenic. Donor age, sex, ethnicity and CMV serostatus were collected together with the repertoire data. In a later genetic analysis, genome-wide SNP genotypes for about 55% of the roughly 700 donors were used, and that subset was treated as a discovery cohort. All discovery cohort repertoires had been generated using a single sequencing platform. Both class I and class II loci were covered by HLA typing, at four-digit resolution. The number of typed donors differed by locus: about 620-640 for A, B, C, DRB1 and DQB1; approximately 520 for DQA1; around 580 for DPA1; and approximately 450 for DPB1. A handful of DR-DQ haplotypes were handled as single units for association and clustering because linkage in the cohort was strong. Across some 400 genotyped donors of the cohort, an average of approximately 200,000 unique TCR beta nucleotide sequences per donor were sequenced, and 15% to 20% of those sequences were non-productive.

Compared with germline, V lacks 4 bases and J lacks 0 bases; bases without a gene match: 3. The CDR3 measures 15 amino acids from cysteine to phenylalanine. Here the CDR3 DNA is all that survives: 45 bases in frame from base 1. The CDR1 and CDR2 encoded by the germline V gene (reference sequence) are LNHDA and SQIVND. What the work shows at the level of the full study, not this receptor alone: In an earlier analysis of 587 of the donors, most TCR beta V segments appeared in productive rearrangements about 87% or about 30% of the time, broadly matching IMGT annotations. The classifier was reported to diagnose cytomegalovirus status with high specificity and sensitivity in both the original cohort and the validation cohort. The study gave a list of some 150 TCR beta chains associated with cytomegalovirus. In a later genetic analysis, fewer N-insertions in productive TCRs were reported among donors in an Asian-associated ancestry cluster than the 666-donor mean. Sequencing depth was assumed to be roughly uniform across donors in the presence/absence analyses, though that assumption may not hold. In a later analysis, around 15,000 TCR beta sequences were associated with specific HLA alleles at a false discovery rate of 0.05. Most CMV-associated TCR beta chains appeared to be HLA-restricted in a later analysis, and the HLA associations seemed to be driven largely by CMV exposure. Some IMGT-functional V segments, including TRBV6-2 and TRBV6-3, could not be told apart with the 87-base-pair reads, so those segments were excluded. In this cohort, only TCR beta chains were sequenced, and detectable features were limited by the absence of alpha or paired-chain data. Across donors, most TCR sequences were observed very rarely, whereas some public TCRs were present in many individuals. HLA typing was unavailable for some donors at each locus, so association tests used only the typed subset. A further reported finding was that TCR beta sequences accurately predicted the HLA-A and HLA-B alleles for most subjects in the first cohort. It was suggested by the authors that the approach could potentially be generalized to other disease states and immunological phenotypes. A later genetic analysis associated a missense DCLRE1C variant with V-gene and J-gene trimming of TCR beta chains, and an independent cohort replicated the association. A cluster of highly shared sequence variants was judged likely to represent a technical artifact of the sequencing pipeline. When HLA alleles, especially DR and DQ, strongly co-occurred, attributing TCR associations to individual alleles was difficult. CMV serostatus was the only immune exposure information available for the cohort. Over 15 rarely observed V segments, including chromosome 9 orphons, were excluded from the earlier analysis of almost 600 of the donors because counts were too low. In a later analysis, several top co-occurrence clusters were reported to appear linked to parvovirus B19, influenza, CMV and Epstein-Barr virus. A few of the identified cytomegalovirus-associated TCR beta chains were confirmed in vitro to be specific for cytomegalovirus antigens. A later analysis found that TCR association rates varied across HLA loci, with DRB1 alleles showing the most associated TCRs and HLA-C alleles the fewest. Correlated functional status among segregating V segments might reflect linkage disequilibrium, but an unknown experimental factor could not be ruled out. In a later analysis, HLA-associated TCR beta chains showed more clonal expansion and lower generation probabilities than non-associated chains that were equally common.

Of note for this clone: There is no known antigen for this receptor. Base qualities are not at hand, and no much larger clone is one base apart.

The library relied on the immunoSEQ multiplex PCR assay. For the multiplex PCR, a mixture combining 60 forward primers for TCR Vbeta segments and 13 reverse primers for TCR Jbeta segments was used. The CDR3 region of rearranged TCR beta genes was amplified from genomic DNA with a multiplex PCR assay. The amplified TCR beta libraries were sequenced on the Illumina HiSeq System as 87-base-pair reads. The source study handled its data this way. A later analysis tallied some 79 million unique TCR beta chains across the 666 repertoires, and around 9.9 million of those chains were shared by two or more donors. Raw reads were error-corrected and collapsed into unique sequences with a nearest-neighbor algorithm that merged closely related sequences to remove PCR and sequencing errors. V, D and J gene segments were assigned by aligning CDR3 sequences to IMGT reference sequences. Each retained sequence needed at least a six-nucleotide match to both a V gene segment and a J gene segment. Rearrangements were called productive when the CDR3 lacked stop codons and stayed in frame with V and J; all others were non-productive. CDR3 was defined according to IMGT convention as the region running from the second conserved V-encoded cysteine to the conserved J-encoded phenylalanine. The earlier analysis of some 600 of the donors excluded sequences that lacked an unambiguous match to a single V gene segment. In an earlier analysis of 587 of the donors, a V segment was called functional when productive rearrangements were above 56.7%, and segregating when the standard deviation between donors exceeded 5%. A statistical classification framework was developed to diagnose cytomegalovirus status using the catalog of TCR beta chain sequences. In a later analysis, V and J genes were assigned by comparing TCR nucleotide sequences against IMGT/GENE-DB human TR gene sequences. Using the TCRdist pipeline, a later analysis assigned CDR3 sequences along with most-parsimonious VDJ recombination scenarios. In a later analysis, each TCR beta chain was defined by its CDR3 amino acid sequence together with its V-gene family, and reads lacking a unique V-gene family were excluded. A later analysis removed 592 highly shared, low-generation-probability nucleotide sequences to deal with suspected cross-contamination and a sequencing artifact. In a later analysis, a clonal expansion index for each public chain was calculated from normalized within-repertoire ranks of inferred template counts. Generation probabilities in a later analysis came from a VDJ recombination model fitted to out-of-frame rearrangements, and those results were checked against IGoR. Hypergeometric tests were used in a later analysis to score TCR-TCR, TCR-HLA and TCR-CMV co-occurrence, with a repertoire-size bias correction applied to the TCR pairs. In a later analysis, false discovery rates were estimated by permuting HLA or CMV assignments 20 times. In a later analysis, co-occurring TCRs were grouped with DBSCAN, and TCRdist sequence similarity was added when clustering was performed within HLA-allele-positive subsets. Repertoires with fewer than 30,000 or more than 120,000 public chains were left out of co-occurrence clustering, as were five repertoires with anomalous nucleotide sharing. What TCRdb holds here is the immuneACCESS table cut down to in-frame rearrangements. Part of the clones is not present; checked against another copy, under half of the missing clones reflect an unresolved V gene, and the others are unexplained. The D gene and trimming were derived from the DNA, and the V and J assignments and clone size from that table. This sample holds about 130,000 clones; 80% were observed only once. Roughly 2.5% of the sample rests with the top ten.

The cohort comprised more than 550 healthy bone marrow donors. All cohort members were sampled while nominally healthy, although unrecorded immune exposures were likely present. The donor was CMV seronegative and was included in the group of about 350 seronegative cohort members. Every donor gave a peripheral blood sample, and the peripheral blood mononuclear cells from that sample were used for TCR beta sequencing. Genomic DNA was extracted from the blood cell samples with the Qiagen DNeasy Blood Extraction Kit. The sequence came from a man aged 25 to 40 in good health and CMV-seronegative. The sequencing input was PBMCs. In this chain, TRBV19 is recombined with TRBJ2-7; a stretch of 10 junction bases matches TRBD1. The sequence in DNA is TGTGCCAGTAGTACGGGACAGGGGAACTCCTACGAGCAGTACTTC. Its protein reads: CASSTGQGNSYEQYF.